This TCR beta chain appears in the sequencing data of a study of OX40 agonist ivuxolimab in advanced cancers. Study details: Given to patients was ivuxolimab, an agonistic anti-OX40 (CD134) antibody. A history of anti-PD-1, anti-PD-L1 or anti-CTLA-4 therapy was acceptable, and approximately 40% had some.

Method: immunoSEQ multiplex PCR; TCRdb's copy keeps in-frame clones and lacks some. The sample has over 150,000 clones; 90% to 95% are singletons. General study results and limits: In the 0.1 to 3.0 mg/kg range, CD4+ and CD8+ blood T cells had expanded clonally by week 6.

Worth noting for this clone: Its antigen remains unidentified.

V shed 10 bases and J 4 bases; nucleotides not matched to a gene: 13. The CDR3 spans 15 residues. Germline loops: CDR1 ENHRY, CDR2 SYGVKD. Autoimmune disease history or systemic immunosuppression disqualified patients. This sequence originates from an adult with an advanced solid tumor such as melanoma, head and neck, liver or kidney cancer. The V and J genes are TRBV10-3 and TRBJ1-5, with 7 bases lining up with TRBD1. Source: CD4+ or CD8+ T cells sorted from blood, taken in a trial of the OX40 agonist ivuxolimab. This CDR3 is CATGDKGTVNQPQHF. In DNA form, the CDR3 reads TGTGCCACAGGAGACAAGGGGACAGTTAATCAGCCCCAGCATTTT.